The 18 T cell receptor beta chains below were found in one sample sequenced in a study of blood T cell repertoires in COVID-19. Sequenced by immunoSEQ multiplex PCR; TCRdb stores in-frame clones only, minus some. The profile shows some 49,000 clones, about four fifths of them singletons. What was sequenced was peripheral blood. The receptors come from a woman of 80 years or more with COVID-19, enrolled during active disease.

The V call is TRBV6-5, the J call TRBJ2-7; D unclear. The ends were cut back, 7 bases at V and 0 bases at J, with 13 bases in the middle. Germline CDR1 reads MNHEY; CDR2 reads SVGAGI. The CDR3 contains 14 residues. CDR3 loop: CASTASQISYEQYF. The DNA for the CDR3 is TGTGCCAGCACCGCTTCACAGATCTCCTACGAGCAGTACTTC.

The gene calls are TRBV7-9 and TRBJ1-1; D remains ambiguous. Germline V lookup: CDR1 SEHNR, CDR2 FQNEAQ (reference sequence). Trimming removed 4 bases at V and 10 bases at J, with 19 bases between. The CDR3 sequence is 14 residues long. The CDR3 DNA sequence: TGTGCCAGCAGCTCCCAGGCCCTGATCATGGGAGCTTTCTTT. Its translation is CASSSQALIMGAFF.

This clone was counted a single time. The gene calls are TRBV11-1 and TRBJ1-2, with TRBD1 matching over 10 bases. The J segment lost 5 bases and the V segment lost 5 bases, leaving 11 bases of the junction unmatched. In germline, CDR1 is SGHAT, CDR2 FQDESV (reference sequence). The CDR3 is 16 amino acids. CDR3 sequence reads: CASSPTPGQGLYGYTF. The CDR3 DNA follows: TGTGCCAGCAGCCCCACTCCGGGACAGGGGTTATATGGCTACACCTTC.

Within the sample, this clone is medium-sized (0.01 to 0.1%). This chain links TRBV6-5 with TRBJ2-1, with 11 bases matching TRBD2. CDR1 and CDR2 (germline): MNHEY, SVGAGI. V was clipped by 5 bases and J by 9 bases; unmatched bases: 6. The CDR3 spans 14 residues. CDR3 in amino acids: CASSMTSGTPEQFF. In DNA form, the CDR3 reads TGTGCCAGCAGTATGACTAGCGGGACTCCTGAGCAGTTCTTC.

This clone occurred once. The J gene is TRBJ2-7, the V gene TRBV12-3 or TRBV12-4, with 7 bases aligning to TRBD2. The V gene end was trimmed by 6 bases and the J gene end by 9 bases; junction bases not matched to a gene: 8. The CDR3 is 12 amino acids. CDR3 sequence (DNA): TGTGCCAGCAGCCAAGCGGGACCGGGGCAGTACTTC. It is translated as CASSQAGPGQYF.

This chain connects TRBV27 to TRBJ1-5; 8 bases are a match to TRBD1. The CDR3 spans 14 residues. Per the germline V gene, CDR1 is MNHEY and CDR2 is SMNVEV (reference sequence). The junction had 3 bases not matched to a gene; V was cut back by 6 bases and J by 2 bases. The CDR3 DNA is TGTGCCAGCAGAGACAGGGGACGCAATCAGCCCCAGCATTTT. Residues: CASRDRGRNQPQHF.

This sequence joins TRBV6-6 and TRBJ1-5; 11 nucleotides align to TRBD1. The CDR3 covers 16 residues. Germline assignment: CDR1 MNHNY and CDR2 SVGAGI (reference sequence). The V and J ends lost 2 bases and 3 bases, in that order; junction bases with no gene match: 3. The CDR3 coding sequence is TGTGCCAGCAGTTACGGACAGGGGGCTGCCAATCAGCCCCAGCATTTT. Amino acids: CASSYGQGAANQPQHF.

The chain is built from TRBV6-5 and TRBJ2-1; 12 bases map to TRBD2. The CDR3 runs to 16 residues. CDR1 is MNHEY and CDR2 is SVGAGI in the germline V gene. J gave up 7 bases and V 4 bases, and 8 bases lay outside the gene matches. The CDR3 DNA follows: TGTGCCAGCAGTTTGACTAGCGGGAGACGTGGGAATGAGCAGTTCTTC. Translated: CASSLTSGRRGNEQFF.

As to this clone: Sequence at one end of the junction differs from germline and may be a read error. The V call is TRBV7-7, the J call TRBJ2-2, with a weak D call TRBD1 (6 bases). Per the germline V gene, CDR1 is SSHAT and CDR2 is FNYEAQ (reference sequence). The CDR3 covers 18 residues. The CDR3 DNA sequence: TGTGCTAGCAGCCCTATATCCGAGACAGGTTCGAACACCGGGGAGCTGTTTTTT. Its protein is CASSPISETGSNTGELFF.

CDR3: CASSRDTLGYTF. Written as DNA, the CDR3 is TGTGCCAGCTCACGAGACACCCTTGGCTACACCTTC. The chain couples TRBV18 to TRBJ1-2; no clear D gene. The CDR3 is 12 amino acids. Germline V gives CDR1 KGHSH, CDR2 LQKENI. With 4 bases removed from V and 7 bases from J, the gap between germline ends came to 10 bases. Variable domain in full (rest from reference TRBV18 and TRBJ1-2): NAGVMQNPRHLVRRRGQEARLRCSPMKGHSHVYWYRQLPEEGLKFMVYLQKENIIDESGMPKERFSAEFPKEGPSILRIQQVVRGDSAAYFCASSRDTLGYTFGSGTRLTVV.

This clone was seen a few times. The chain joins TRBV20-1 to TRBJ1-2; possibly TRBD1 for D (5 bases). This CDR3 spans 11 amino acids. From germline, CDR1 is DFQATT and CDR2 SNEGSKA (reference sequence). Deletions cut 3 bases from V and 7 bases from J, with 9 bases between. The CDR3 loop reads CSASTGFGYTF. DNA for the CDR3: TGCAGTGCTAGCACAGGTTTTGGCTACACCTTC.

The CDR3 nucleotides read TGTGCCAGCAGTTCCCTATCGACTAGCGGGAGAATATATACGCAGTATTTT. Amino acids: CASSSLSTSGRIYTQYF. The genes are TRBV27 and TRBJ2-3, with TRBD2 matching over 12 bases. The trim removed 4 bases at V and 7 bases at J, leaving 12 bases unmatched. The CDR3 contains 17 residues. Germline CDR1 reads MNHEY; CDR2 reads SMNVEV (reference sequence).

This clone turned up a few times. The CDR3 region has the DNA TGTGCCAGCAGCCAAGGGACTAGCGGGAAAACATTCTTC. This encodes CASSQGTSGKTFF. The chain recombines TRBV3-1 (or the pseudogene TRBV3-2) with TRBJ2-1, with 12 bases aligning to TRBD2. V shed 1 base, J shed 16 bases, and the junction held 5 bases outside the gene matches. CDR1 is LGHDT and CDR2 is YNNKEL in the germline V gene (reference sequence). The CDR3 length is 13 residues.

The chain recombines TRBV15 with TRBJ1-1; D unresolved. The CDR3 covers 13 residues. Germline values: CDR1 LNHNV, CDR2 YYDKDF (reference sequence). The germline V and J ends were trimmed by 1 base and 1 base, with 4 bases remaining between them. CDR3 residues: CATSRGRNTEAFF. The CDR3 DNA sequence: TGTGCCACCAGCAGAGGGAGGAACACTGAAGCTTTCTTT.

The rearrangement joins TRBV5-5 to TRBJ1-4; 8 bases agree with TRBD1. V was pared by 6 bases and J by 3 bases, with 13 bases of the junction left unmatched. Germline V CDR1 and CDR2: SGHKS, YYEKEE (reference sequence). The CDR3 is 17 amino acids. The CDR3, as DNA: TGTGCCAGCACCGGGACAGGCTTTCTTCGAGCTAATGAAAAACTGTTTTTT. Amino acids: CASTGTGFLRANEKLFF.

The chain recombines TRBV24-1 with TRBJ2-1, with 8 bases identical to TRBD2. The CDR3 loop spans 15 amino acids. Germline V gene lookup returns CDR1 KGHDR and CDR2 SFDVKD. The junction had 7 bases not matched to a gene; V was cut back by 4 bases and J by 6 bases. The CDR3 sequence is CATSDSGLAGNEQFF. For the CDR3, the DNA is TGTGCCACCAGTGACTCAGGACTAGCTGGCAATGAGCAGTTCTTC.

The chain employs TRBV5-1 and TRBJ2-5; TRBD2 is a possible D gene (6 bases). This CDR3 spans 14 amino acids. CDR1 and CDR2 from the germline V gene are SGHRS and YFSETQ. V was trimmed by 3 bases and J by 5 bases, leaving 14 bases between them. CDR3 sequence: CASSSGSGVETQYF. In DNA form, the CDR3 reads TGCGCCAGCAGCTCCGGATCGGGGGTGGAGACCCAGTACTTC.

The V call is TRBV2, the J call TRBJ2-7, with a tentative D call TRBD1 (5 bases). The germline V gene has CDR1 SNHLY and CDR2 FYNNEI. V dropped 5 bases and J dropped 3 bases, with 32 bases sitting between them. CDR3 size: 20 residues. CDR3 sequence: CASSLLIPTGPSKYYYEQYF. In DNA, the CDR3 is TGTGCCAGCAGTCTACTTATCCCCACAGGCCCCTCTAAATACTACTACGAGCAGTACTTC.